The 16 T cell receptor beta chains given below trace back to one sample, sequenced in a study of shared clonotypes between healthy human individuals. Data came from immunoSEQ multiplex PCR; TCRdb stores just in-frame clones and leaves some out. Among approximately 180,000 clones listed, roughly 91% were seen once. The sequencing sample was made of naive CD4+ T cells sorted from blood. Regarding subset: CD45RA+ positively selected. The receptors stem from a woman in her twenties or thirties in good health.

The chain recombines TRBV28 with TRBJ2-7, with 7 bases identical to TRBD2. V lost 3 bases, J lost 4 bases, and 6 bases stayed unmatched. CDR3 size: 14 residues. Per the germline V gene, CDR1 is MDHEN and CDR2 is SYDVKM. The CDR3 bases are TGTGCCAGCAGTTTGGCGGGAGAGGTGTACGAGCAGTACTTC. The encoded protein is CASSLAGEVYEQYF.

The J gene is TRBJ2-7, the V gene TRBV6-5; a possible D gene is TRBD2 (5 bases). This CDR3 is built from 13 residues. In germline, CDR1 is MNHEY, CDR2 SVGAGI. Trimming stripped 6 bases from V and 2 bases from J, with 11 bases between. For the CDR3, the DNA is TGTGCCAGCAGAACGACGGGAACCTACGAGCAGTACTTC. Amino acid sequence: CASRTTGTYEQYF.

The chain uses TRBV19 and TRBJ2-1, with 7 bases aligning to TRBD1. Looked up from germline, CDR1 is LNHDA and CDR2 is SQIVND (reference sequence). With 3 bases clipped from V and 5 bases from J, the junction kept 7 bases outside the gene matches. This CDR3 region has 15 residues. CDR3 sequence: CASSMIWDSNNEQFF. CDR3 bases: TGTGCCAGTAGTATGATATGGGACAGCAACAATGAGCAGTTCTTC.

The chain uses TRBV29-1 and TRBJ2-1; TRBD2 aligns across 16 bases. J was trimmed by 6 bases and V by 1 base; bases with no gene match: 6. The CDR3 loop spans 17 amino acids. Germline V gene data show CDR1 as SQVTM and CDR2 as ANQGSEA. CDR3 in DNA: TGCAGCGTTGAAGGGGGGACTAGCGGGAGGGCAGGCAATGAGCAGTTCTTC. This codes for CSVEGGTSGRAGNEQFF.

The J gene is TRBJ2-3, the V gene TRBV6-5; maybe TRBD1 (6 bases). This CDR3 comprises 16 residues. Per the germline V gene, CDR1 is MNHEY and CDR2 is SVGAGI. V was shortened by 4 bases and J by 0 bases, with 14 bases between the two germline ends. This CDR3 reads CASSSYRDTSTDTQYF. The CDR3 nucleotides are TGTGCCAGCAGTTCATACCGGGACACAAGCACAGATACGCAGTATTTT.

The chain is built from TRBV5-1 and TRBJ2-1, with D perhaps given as TRBD1 or TRBD2 (5 bases each). Deletions cut 5 bases from V and 8 bases from J, with 23 bases between. CDR1 and CDR2 (germline): SGHRS, YFSETQ. This CDR3 is built from 16 residues. The CDR3 here is CASRVGTSIGVDEQFF. Here the CDR3 DNA reads TGCGCCAGCAGAGTTGGGACCTCGATAGGAGTGGATGAGCAGTTCTTC. Together with reference TRBV5-1 and TRBJ2-1, the CDR3 gives the full variable domain: KAGVTQTPRYLIKTRGQQVTLSCSPISGHRSVSWYQQTPGQGLQFLFEYFSETQRNKGNFPGRFSGRQFSNSRSEMNVSTLELGDSALYLCASRVGTSIGVDEQFFGPGTRLTVL.

The V gene is TRBV28, the J gene TRBJ1-5, with D uncertain. This CDR3 comprises 14 residues. V was pared by 6 bases and J by 3 bases, with 12 bases between. Germline CDR1 reads MDHEN; CDR2 reads SYDVKM. CDR3 residues: CASSPSGSNQPQHF. The DNA of the CDR3 is TGTGCCAGCAGCCCCAGTGGGTCCAATCAGCCCCAGCATTTT.

The chain couples TRBV5-1 to TRBJ1-1; the D is unclear. Germline CDR1 SGHRS, CDR2 YFSETQ. V lost 0 bases, J lost 1 base, and 4 bases lay in between. The CDR3 runs 13 residues. The CDR3 coding sequence is TGCGCCAGCAGCTTGGACAAGAACACTGAAGCTTTCTTT. Protein sequence: CASSLDKNTEAFF.

The rearrangement joins TRBV4-2 to TRBJ1-1, with D unclear. Trimming took 0 bases from V and 1 from J, leaving 6 bases between them. The CDR3 is made up of 14 amino acids. From germline, CDR1 is LGHNA and CDR2 YNFKEQ. The CDR3 coding sequence is TGTGCCAGCAGCCAAGAGGCAGGGAACACTGAAGCTTTCTTT. Protein product: CASSQEAGNTEAFF.

This clone was detected once. This chain joins TRBV12-1 and TRBJ2-1; TRBD2 reflects the table's D call only, with no check against the DNA. TRBV12-1 is a documented pseudogene. This CDR3 comprises 15 residues. CDR3 bases: TGTGCCAGCAGCTCTTTCGGGAGGGGTTACAATGAGCAGTTCTTC. It translates to CASSSFGRGYNEQFF.

The V call is TRBV6-1, the J call TRBJ1-5; 9 bases are shared with TRBD1. Germline V gene data show CDR1 as MNHNS and CDR2 as SASEGT. The CDR3 consists of 13 residues. Trimming took 6 bases from V and 7 from J; bases not matched to a gene: 4. The CDR3 region has the DNA TGTGCCAGCAGCCGACAGGGGGGACAGCCCCAGCATTTT. Protein: CASSRQGGQPQHF.

The chain carries TRBV19 and TRBJ2-6; 9 nucleotides line up with TRBD2. V shed 4 bases, J shed 0 bases, and the junction held 4 bases outside the gene matches. The CDR3 runs to 17 residues. Per the germline V gene, CDR1 is LNHDA and CDR2 is SQIVND (reference sequence). CDR3 residues: CASSRASGASGANVLTF. The CDR3 nucleotides are TGTGCCAGTAGTAGGGCTAGCGGGGCCTCTGGGGCCAACGTCCTGACTTTC.

The chain couples TRBV29-1 to TRBJ2-5; no clear D. Germline V gene data show CDR1 as SQVTM and CDR2 as ANQGSEA. The V end lost 7 bases, the J end lost 1 base, and 13 bases lay between the germline ends. The CDR3 runs to 13 residues. The CDR3 DNA sequence: TGCAGCGGCTCTAAAGGCATCCAAGAGACCCAGTACTTC. Protein sequence: CSGSKGIQETQYF.

This clone occurred once. The genes are TRBV11-2 and TRBJ1-2; D gene uncertain. V lost 0 bases and J 8 bases, leaving 10 bases between the germline ends. This CDR3 has 13 residues. Germline CDR1 reads SGHAT; CDR2 reads FQNNGV. DNA of the CDR3: TGTGCCAGCAGCTTAGATCCTCCCTGGGGCTACACCTTC. Its translation is CASSLDPPWGYTF.

The gene calls are TRBV28 and TRBJ2-2; no reliable D call. In germline, CDR1 is MDHEN, CDR2 SYDVKM. V lost 6 bases, J lost 2 bases, and 13 bases lay in between. The CDR3 loop spans 15 amino acids. The CDR3 loop is CASSLTLLNTGELFF. CDR3 nucleotide sequence: TGTGCCAGCAGCCTGACACTGTTAAACACCGGGGAGCTGTTTTTT.

The chain links TRBV7-6 to TRBJ2-3; TRBD1 agrees at 7 bases. The ends lost 4 bases at V and 2 bases at J; junction bases unmatched: 15. The CDR3 is 18 amino acids. Germline loops: CDR1 SGHVS, CDR2 FNYEAQ. The CDR3 coding sequence is TGTGCCAGCAGCTCCCGATGGAAGGGGGCGGGCTACACAGATACGCAGTATTTT. Translated, it gives CASSSRWKGAGYTDTQYF.